Sequencing of this T cell receptor (beta chain) was carried out in a study of blood T cell repertoires in COVID-19. In the study overall: COVID-19 samples from acute and convalescent phases originated in the United States, Italy and Spain. PBMCs, B-cell-depleted T cells, or T cells provided the cDNA or gDNA that made up the material.

Points on this clone: At one boundary the junction diverges from the germline segment, which might be a read error.

Authors' data handling: It was from reference gene primer amplification that nucleated cell counts were estimated. Here immunoSEQ multiplex PCR was the method, and the copy in TCRdb shows in-frame clones only, minus some. V and J calls and clone size are as listed in that table; D and trimming were resolved from the DNA. Here the sample spans approximately 94,000 clones, less than 85% being singletons. The clonotype comes from a human donor in a cohort sampled during active COVID-19. Input material: peripheral blood.

The chain's CDR3 is CASGFGVGANVLTF. As DNA, the CDR3 is TGTGCCAGCGGTTTCGGGGTTGGGGCCAACGTCCTGACTTTC. The chain carries TRBV28 and TRBJ2-6; D is perhaps TRBD2 (5 bases). The CDR3 spans 14 residues. Germline V gives CDR1 MDHEN, CDR2 SYDVKM.